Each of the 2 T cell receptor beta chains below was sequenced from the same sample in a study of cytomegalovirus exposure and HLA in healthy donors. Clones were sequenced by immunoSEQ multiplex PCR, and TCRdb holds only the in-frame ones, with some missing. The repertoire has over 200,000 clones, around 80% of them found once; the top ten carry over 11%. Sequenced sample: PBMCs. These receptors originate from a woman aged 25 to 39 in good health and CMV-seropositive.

The CDR3 sequence is CASRPPKADGYTF. The CDR3, as DNA: TGTGCCAGCAGACCACCGAAGGCCGATGGCTACACCTTC. This chain links TRBV6-5 with TRBJ1-2; D is unclear. Deletions cut 6 bases from V and 6 bases from J, with 14 bases between. Germline V gene sequence: CDR1 MNHEY, CDR2 SVGAGI. The CDR3 length is 13 residues.

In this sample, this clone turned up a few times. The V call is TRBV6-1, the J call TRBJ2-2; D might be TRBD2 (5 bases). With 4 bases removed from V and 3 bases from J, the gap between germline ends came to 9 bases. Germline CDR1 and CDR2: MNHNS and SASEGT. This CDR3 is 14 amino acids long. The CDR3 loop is CASSALSDTGELFF. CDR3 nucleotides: TGTGCCAGCAGTGCCCTTAGCGACACCGGGGAGCTGTTTTTT.